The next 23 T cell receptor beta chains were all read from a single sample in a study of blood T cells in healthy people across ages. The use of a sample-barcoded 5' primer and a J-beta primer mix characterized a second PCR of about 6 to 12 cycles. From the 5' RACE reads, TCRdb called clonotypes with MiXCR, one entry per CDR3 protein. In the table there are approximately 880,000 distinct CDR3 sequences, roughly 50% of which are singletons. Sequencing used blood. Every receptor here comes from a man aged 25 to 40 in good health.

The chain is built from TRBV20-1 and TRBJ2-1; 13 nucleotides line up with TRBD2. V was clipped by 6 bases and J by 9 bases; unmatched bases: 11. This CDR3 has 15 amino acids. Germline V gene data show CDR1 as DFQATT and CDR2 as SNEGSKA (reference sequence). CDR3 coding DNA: TGCAGTGCAACCGGACTAGCGGGGGTGGGGGGTGAGCAGTTCTTC. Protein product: CSATGLAGVGGEQFF.

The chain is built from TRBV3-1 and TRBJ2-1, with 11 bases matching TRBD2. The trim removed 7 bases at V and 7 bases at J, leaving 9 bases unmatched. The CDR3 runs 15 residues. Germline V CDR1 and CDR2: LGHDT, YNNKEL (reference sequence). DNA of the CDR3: TGTGCCAGCAACCAGCGACTAGCGGGGTTAAATGAGCAGTTCTTC. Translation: CASNQRLAGLNEQFF.

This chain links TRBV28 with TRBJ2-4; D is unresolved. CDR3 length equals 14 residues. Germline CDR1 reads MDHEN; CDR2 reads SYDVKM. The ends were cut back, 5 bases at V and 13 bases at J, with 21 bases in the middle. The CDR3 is CASSPPADAIQQYF. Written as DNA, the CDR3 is TGTGCCAGCAGTCCACCGGCCGACGCGATTCAGCAGTACTTC.

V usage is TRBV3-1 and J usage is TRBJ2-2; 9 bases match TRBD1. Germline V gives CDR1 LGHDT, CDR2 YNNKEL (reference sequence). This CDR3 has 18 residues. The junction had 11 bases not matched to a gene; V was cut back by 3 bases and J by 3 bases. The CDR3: CASSHGQGIGGHTGELFF. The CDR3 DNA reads TGTGCCAGCAGCCACGGACAGGGGATCGGTGGTCACACCGGGGAGCTGTTTTTT.

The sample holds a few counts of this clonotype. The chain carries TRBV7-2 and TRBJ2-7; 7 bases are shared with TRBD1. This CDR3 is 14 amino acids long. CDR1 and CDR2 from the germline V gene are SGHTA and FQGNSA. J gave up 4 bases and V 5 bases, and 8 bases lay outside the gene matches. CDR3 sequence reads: CASSDRDSTYEQYF. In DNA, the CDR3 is TGTGCCAGCAGCGACCGGGACAGCACTTACGAGCAGTACTTC. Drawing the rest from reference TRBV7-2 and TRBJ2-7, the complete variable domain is GAGVSQSPSNKVTEKGKDVELRCDPISGHTALYWYRQSLGQGLEFLIYFQGNSAPDKSGLPSDRFSAERTGGSVSTLTIQRTQQEDSAVYLCASSDRDSTYEQYFGPGTRLTVT.

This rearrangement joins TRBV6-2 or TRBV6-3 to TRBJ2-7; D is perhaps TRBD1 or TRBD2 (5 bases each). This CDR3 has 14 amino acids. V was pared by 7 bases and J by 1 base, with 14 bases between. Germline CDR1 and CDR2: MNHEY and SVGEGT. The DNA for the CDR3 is TGTGCCAGCATCGCCGGGGCGGTTTCCTACGAGCAGTACTTC. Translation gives CASIAGAVSYEQYF.

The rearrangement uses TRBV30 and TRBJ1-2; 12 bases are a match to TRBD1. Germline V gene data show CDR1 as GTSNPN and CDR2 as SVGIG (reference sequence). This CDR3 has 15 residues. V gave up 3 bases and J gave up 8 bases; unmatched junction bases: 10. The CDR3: CAWRAGTGGSSGYTF. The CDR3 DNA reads TGTGCCTGGAGGGCCGGGACAGGGGGCTCGAGCGGCTACACCTTC. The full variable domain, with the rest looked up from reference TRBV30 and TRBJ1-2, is SQTIHQWPATLVQPVGSPLSLECTVEGTSNPNLYWYRQAAGRGLQLLFYSVGIGQISSEVPQNLSASRPQDRQFILSSKKLLLSDSGFYLCAWRAGTGGSSGYTFGSGTRLTVV.

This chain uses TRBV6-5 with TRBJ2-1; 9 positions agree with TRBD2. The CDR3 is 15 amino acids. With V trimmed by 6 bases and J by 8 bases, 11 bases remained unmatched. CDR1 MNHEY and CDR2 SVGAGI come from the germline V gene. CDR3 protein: CASRATGTSSDEQFF. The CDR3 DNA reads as TGTGCCAGCAGGGCCACCGGGACTAGCTCCGATGAGCAGTTCTTC.

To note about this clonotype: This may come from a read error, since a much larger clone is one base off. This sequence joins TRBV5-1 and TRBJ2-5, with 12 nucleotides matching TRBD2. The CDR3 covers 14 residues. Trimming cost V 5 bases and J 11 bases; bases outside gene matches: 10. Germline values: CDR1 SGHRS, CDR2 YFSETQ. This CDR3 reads CASSWTSGVNEQYF. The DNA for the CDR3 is TGCGCCAGCAGTTGGACTAGCGGGGTTAATGAGCAGTACTTC.

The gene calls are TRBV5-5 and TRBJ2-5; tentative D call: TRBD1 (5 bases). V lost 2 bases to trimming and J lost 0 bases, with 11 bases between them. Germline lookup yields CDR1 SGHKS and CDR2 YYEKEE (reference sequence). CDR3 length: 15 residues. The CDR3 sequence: CASSLWGNDQETQYF. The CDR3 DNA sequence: TGTGCCAGCAGCTTATGGGGCAATGACCAAGAGACCCAGTACTTC.

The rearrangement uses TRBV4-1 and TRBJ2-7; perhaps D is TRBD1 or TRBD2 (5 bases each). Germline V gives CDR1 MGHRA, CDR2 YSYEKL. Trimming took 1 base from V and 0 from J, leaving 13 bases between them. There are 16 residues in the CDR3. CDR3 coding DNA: TGCGCCAGCAGCCAAGTAGGGACGGGGCCCTCCTACGAGCAGTACTTC. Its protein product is CASSQVGTGPSYEQYF.

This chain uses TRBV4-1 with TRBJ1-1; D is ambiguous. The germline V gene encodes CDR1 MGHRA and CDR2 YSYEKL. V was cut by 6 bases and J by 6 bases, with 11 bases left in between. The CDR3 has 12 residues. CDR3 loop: CASSGSTPEAFF. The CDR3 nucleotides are TGCGCCAGCAGTGGGTCTACCCCTGAAGCTTTCTTT.

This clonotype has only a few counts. As DNA, the CDR3 is TGTGCCAGCAACCGTGGGGGGGGAGAAACAGATACGCAGTATTTT. Residues: CASNRGGGETDTQYF. The chain has TRBV9 and TRBJ2-3; 7 bases are a match to TRBD2. Losses at the gene ends were 6 bases for V and 3 bases for J; bases not matched to a gene: 10. Germline V lookup: CDR1 SGDLS, CDR2 YYNGEE. The CDR3 is 15 amino acids.

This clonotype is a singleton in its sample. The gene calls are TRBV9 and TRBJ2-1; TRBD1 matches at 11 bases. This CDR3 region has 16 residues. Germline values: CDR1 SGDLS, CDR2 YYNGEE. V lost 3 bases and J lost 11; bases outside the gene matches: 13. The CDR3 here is CASSGSGTGGGDKQFF. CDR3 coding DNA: TGTGCCAGCAGCGGTAGTGGGACAGGGGGAGGCGATAAGCAGTTCTTC.

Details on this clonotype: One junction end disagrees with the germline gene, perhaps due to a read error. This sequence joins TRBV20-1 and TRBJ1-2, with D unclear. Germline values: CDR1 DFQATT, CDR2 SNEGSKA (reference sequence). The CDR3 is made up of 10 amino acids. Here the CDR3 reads CRAKNYSYTF. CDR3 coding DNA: TGCAGGGCTAAGAACTATAGCTACACCTTC.

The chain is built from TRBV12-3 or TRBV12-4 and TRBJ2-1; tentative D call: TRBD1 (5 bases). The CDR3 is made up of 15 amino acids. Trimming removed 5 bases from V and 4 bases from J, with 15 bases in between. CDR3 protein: CASSPRTRKYNEQFF. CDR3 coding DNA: TGTGCCAGCAGTCCCCGGACAAGGAAGTACAATGAGCAGTTCTTC.

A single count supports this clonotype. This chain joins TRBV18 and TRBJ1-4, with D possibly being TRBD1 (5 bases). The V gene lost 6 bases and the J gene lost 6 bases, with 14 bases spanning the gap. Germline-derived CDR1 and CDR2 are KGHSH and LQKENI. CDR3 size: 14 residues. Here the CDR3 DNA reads TGTGCCAGCTCCACCGGGACGAACGATGAAAAACTGTTTTTT. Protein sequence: CASSTGTNDEKLFF.

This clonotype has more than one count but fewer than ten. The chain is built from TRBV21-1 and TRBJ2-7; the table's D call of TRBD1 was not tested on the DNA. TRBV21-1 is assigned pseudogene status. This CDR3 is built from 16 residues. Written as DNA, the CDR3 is TGTGCCAGCAGCAAGAGAAGGACACCTTGCATGGGCGAGCAGTACTTC. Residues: CASSKRRTPCMGEQYF.

CDR3 amino acids: CASSGRLSHTGELFF. The CDR3 nucleotides are TGTGCCAGCAGTGGGCGACTAAGCCACACCGGGGAGCTGTTTTTT. This chain links TRBV6-2 or TRBV6-3 with TRBJ2-2; perhaps TRBD2 as D (5 bases). Germline lookup yields CDR1 MNHEY and CDR2 SVGEGT. Deletions cut 5 bases from V and 3 bases from J, with 13 bases between. This CDR3 spans 15 amino acids.

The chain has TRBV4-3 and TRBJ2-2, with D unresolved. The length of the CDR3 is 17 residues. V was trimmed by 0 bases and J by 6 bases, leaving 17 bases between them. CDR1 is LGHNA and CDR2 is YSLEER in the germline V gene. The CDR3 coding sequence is TGCGCCAGCAGCCAAGATCTTATACCATCTCGCGCCGGGGAGCTGTTTTTT. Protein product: CASSQDLIPSRAGELFF.

CDR3 sequence reads: CASSQDNTRLGGRNGELFF. CDR3 DNA sequence: TGTGCCAGCAGCCAAGATAACACCCGTCTGGGGGGGCGAAACGGGGAGCTGTTTTTT. The chain links TRBV4-2 to TRBJ2-2; perhaps TRBD2 as D (7 bases). In germline, CDR1 is LGHNA, CDR2 YNFKEQ. V gave up 0 bases and J gave up 7 bases, with 24 bases separating them. This CDR3 has 19 residues.

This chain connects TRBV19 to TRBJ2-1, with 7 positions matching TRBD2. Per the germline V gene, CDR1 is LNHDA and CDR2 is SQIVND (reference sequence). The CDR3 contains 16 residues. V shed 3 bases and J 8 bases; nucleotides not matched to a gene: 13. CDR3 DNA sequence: TGTGCCAGTAGTATGGTTAGCGGGCATTATTTGTATGAGCAGTTCTTC. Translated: CASSMVSGHYLYEQFF.

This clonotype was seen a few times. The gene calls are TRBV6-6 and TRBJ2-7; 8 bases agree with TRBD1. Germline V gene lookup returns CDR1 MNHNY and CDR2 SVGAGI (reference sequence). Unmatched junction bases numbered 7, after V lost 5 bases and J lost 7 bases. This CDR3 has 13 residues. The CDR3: CASSVGQGEEQYF. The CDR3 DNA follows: TGTGCCAGCAGTGTCGGACAGGGCGAAGAGCAGTACTTC.